These 7 T cell receptor beta chains were all obtained from the same sample, sequenced in a study of T cells in Graves' hyperthyroidism and ophthalmopathy. Researchers took RNA transcripts and amplified the TCR beta CDR3 regions from them. The HTBI primer set was used in a first-round RT-PCR of the TCR CDR3. TCRdb reanalysed the multiplex PCR reads using MiXCR and keeps one entry per CDR3 protein. The sample lists about 620,000 distinct CDR3 sequences, roughly 15% occurring once. The sample comprised blood. Receptors were obtained from a woman in her twenties or thirties with Graves' hyperthyroidism.

This clonotype was seen repeatedly, ten times or more. The chain couples TRBV5-1 to TRBJ1-2; D unclear. Germline assignment: CDR1 SGHRS and CDR2 YFSETQ. The CDR3 contains 13 residues. Trimming left V 0 bases short and J 5 bases short, with 8 bases between. The CDR3 protein is CASSLVLSYGYTF. The CDR3 region has the DNA TGCGCCAGCAGCTTGGTTCTATCTTATGGCTACACCTTC.

The J gene is TRBJ2-7, the V gene TRBV6-1; tentatively, D is TRBD1 or TRBD2 (5 bases each). The CDR3 covers 15 residues. Germline V gene data show CDR1 as MNHNS and CDR2 as SASEGT. V was clipped by 1 base and J by 6 bases, with 16 bases between them. CDR3 sequence reads: CASSEDGALGSEQYF. Here the CDR3 DNA reads TGTGCCAGCAGTGAAGACGGGGCGCTGGGAAGCGAGCAGTACTTC.

In its sample, this clonotype was seen many times. The chain links TRBV7-6 to TRBJ2-5; D is unclear. Germline-derived CDR1 and CDR2 are SGHVS and FNYEAQ. V lost 2 bases to trimming and J lost 7 bases, with 5 bases between them. The CDR3 contains 11 residues. The CDR3 coding sequence is TGTGCCAGCAGCTTAACTCTGACCCAGTACTTC. Amino acids: CASSLTLTQYF.

This rearrangement joins TRBV6-4 to TRBJ1-5; D is undetermined. From germline, CDR1 is MRHNA and CDR2 SNTAGT. The CDR3 length is 13 residues. Trimming took off 8 bases at V and 4 bases at J, with 12 bases between the two ends. CDR3 sequence (DNA): TGTGCCAGCCACCGAGGGAGAAATCAGCCCCAGCATTTT. Protein product: CASHRGRNQPQHF.

This clonotype was counted only a few times. The gene calls are TRBV7-2 and TRBJ1-5, with 8 bases identical to TRBD1. The CDR3 is made up of 13 amino acids. Germline V gene lookup returns CDR1 SGHTA and CDR2 FQGNSA. V trimming: 7 bases; J trimming: 7 bases; junction bases outside the gene matches: 6. The DNA for the CDR3 is TGTGCCAGCACTACAGGGGGACAGCAGCCCCAGCATTTT. Its protein is CASTTGGQQPQHF.

At least ten counts were recorded for this clonotype. This chain uses TRBV11-2 with TRBJ2-1; TRBD2 aligns across 10 bases. The CDR3 runs 15 residues. CDR1 and CDR2 (germline): SGHAT, FQNNGV. The V and J ends lost 0 bases and 5 bases, in that order; junction bases with no gene match: 1. CDR3 sequence: CASSLEGTSDNEQFF. The CDR3 DNA reads as TGTGCCAGCAGCTTAGAAGGGACTAGCGACAATGAGCAGTTCTTC.

CDR3 nucleotide sequence: TGTGCCACCGGGACTAACCAAGAGACCCAGTACTTC. Protein sequence: CATGTNQETQYF. The V call is TRBV24-1, the J call TRBJ2-5; 7 nucleotides line up with TRBD2. V gave up 9 bases and J gave up 0 bases; unmatched junction bases: 0. The germline gives CDR1 KGHDR, CDR2 SFDVKD. CDR3 length: 12 residues.